This T cell receptor (beta chain) was obtained from a study of blood T cell repertoires in COVID-19. As for the study in general: COVID-19 samples from acute and convalescent phases originated in the United States, Italy and Spain.

Here immunoSEQ multiplex PCR was the method, and the copy in TCRdb shows in-frame clones only, minus some. The profile covers roughly 350,000 clones, with more than 90% appearing a single time and approximately 18% taken by the ten largest. The CDR3 runs 16 residues. Between the trimmed V and J ends, which lost 5 bases and 5 bases, there was a span of 22 bases. The germline CDR1 and CDR2 sequences are MNHEY and SMNVEV (reference sequence). This clone has just a few counts. The sample comprised PBMCs or T cells enriched from blood (not recorded which). This chain uses TRBV27 with TRBJ2-7; perhaps TRBD1 as D (6 bases). The TCR sequence derives from a woman aged 25 to 39 who had recovered from COVID-19. In DNA, the CDR3 is TGTGCCAGCAGTAGGATCACAGGGAAGGCGATAAACGAGCAGTACTTC. Its translation: CASSRITGKAINEQYF.